This TCR beta chain was found in a study of vaccination and CD4 T cells after COVID-19. Scientists ran DNA taken from cultured CD4+ T cells through the Oncomine TCR Beta short-read assay for sequencing. TCRdb fed the PCR reads into MiXCR, producing one record per CDR3 protein. The sample lists about 12,000 distinct CDR3 sequences, less than 80% seen once, with around 26% in the top ten. The CDR3 covers 16 residues. CDR1 DFQATT and CDR2 SNEGSKA come from the germline V gene (reference sequence). The V and J ends lost 4 bases and 7 bases respectively, with 25 bases between them. As to this clonotype: Antigen: not known.

Treatment indicated: approximately 10-day PBMC culture with coronavirus spike peptide pools or control peptides (ViraFEST assay). V is TRBV20-1 and J is TRBJ2-5; tentatively, D is TRBD2 (6 bases). This TCR was recovered from a human donor who had recovered from COVID-19. The specimen sequenced was CD4+ T cells from blood, cultured in vitro. CDR3 sequence reads: CSATKVAGYPIGTQYF. The CDR3 bases are TGCAGTGCTACCAAAGTTGCGGGATACCCGATTGGGACCCAGTACTTC.